These 13 T cell receptor beta chains were all obtained from the same sample, sequenced in a study of PD-1 blockade in mismatch repair-deficient tumors. This table comes from immunoSEQ multiplex PCR, and its TCRdb copy is limited to in-frame clones, with some not included. The profile shows 100,000 to 150,000 clones, roughly 86% of them singletons. Sequenced material: peripheral blood, taken 44 weeks after starting pembrolizumab. The receptor source for this set is an adult with mismatch repair-deficient cancer.

This clone has only one observation. The chain is built from TRBV6-5 and TRBJ2-7, with 7 bases fitting TRBD2. V shed 10 bases, J shed 1 base, and the junction held 7 bases outside the gene matches. The CDR3 is 13 residues long. Germline CDR1 MNHEY, CDR2 SVGAGI. The CDR3 loop is CATLGGGSYEQYF. CDR3 DNA: TGTGCCACCCTCGGCGGGGGATCCTACGAGCAGTACTTC.

This chain joins TRBV7-9 and TRBJ2-5; possibly TRBD2 for D (6 bases). Germline V CDR1 and CDR2: SEHNR, FQNEAQ (reference sequence). The V end was cut by 3 bases, the J end by 1 base, with 9 bases between. The CDR3 loop spans 14 amino acids. The CDR3 region is CASSFGGTQETQYF. CDR3 sequence (DNA): TGTGCCAGCAGCTTCGGCGGGACCCAAGAGACCCAGTACTTC.

The chain is built from TRBV7-9 and TRBJ2-5, with no clear D. The CDR3 consists of 11 residues. V was clipped by 3 bases and J by 4 bases, with 3 bases between them. CDR1 is SEHNR and CDR2 is FQNEAQ in the germline V gene (reference sequence). DNA of the CDR3: TGTGCCAGCAGCTTTCGAGAGACCCAGTACTTC. It translates to CASSFRETQYF.

The chain employs TRBV19 and TRBJ1-2; weak D call: TRBD1 (6 bases). Looked up from germline, CDR1 is LNHDA and CDR2 is SQIVND (reference sequence). The CDR3 length is 14 residues. Trimming removed 1 base at V and 6 bases at J, with 12 bases between. The CDR3 region is CASSIVGAFDGYTF. Here the CDR3 DNA reads TGTGCCAGTAGTATAGTGGGGGCTTTCGATGGCTACACCTTC.

A word on this clone: The junction does not match germline at one end; this may be a read error. The chain uses TRBV2 and TRBJ2-3; 7 nucleotides agree with TRBD1. CDR3 size: 14 residues. Germline V CDR1 and CDR2: SNHLY, FYNNEI. The CDR3 coding sequence is TGTGCCAGCATGAGGGACAGCCGCACAGATACGCAATATTTT. Protein: CASMRDSRTDTQYF.

The chain has TRBV7-6 and TRBJ2-3, with D unclear. The germline V gene encodes CDR1 SGHVS and CDR2 FNYEAQ. The V end was cut by 5 bases, the J end by 5 bases, with 17 bases between. The CDR3 has 15 amino acids. CDR3 loop: CASSVNRFFGDTQYF. CDR3 nucleotides: TGTGCCAGCAGCGTTAACAGATTCTTTGGAGATACGCAGTATTTT. Full variable domain (missing parts from reference TRBV7-6 and TRBJ2-3): GAGVSQSPRYKVTKRGQDVALRCDPISGHVSLYWYRQALGQGPEFLTYFNYEAQQDKSGLPNDRFSAERPEGSISTLTIQRTEQRDSAMYRCASSVNRFFGDTQYFGPGTRLTVL.

This clone has a handful of counts. This chain joins TRBV5-6 and TRBJ2-2; 7 positions agree with TRBD1. This CDR3 has 17 residues. Germline V gene lookup returns CDR1 SGHDT and CDR2 YYEEEE. J was trimmed by 0 bases and V by 0 bases; bases with no gene match: 5. The CDR3 loop reads CASSLVRDRANTGELFF. The CDR3 nucleotides read TGTGCCAGCAGCTTGGTTAGGGACAGAGCGAACACCGGGGAGCTGTTTTTT.

The CDR3 DNA follows: TGTGCTAGTGGTTTGCTAGGCAGGGGGGTTCACTATGGCTACACCTTC. As protein: CASGLLGRGVHYGYTF. The gene calls are TRBV12-5 and TRBJ1-2; 7 nucleotides agree with TRBD1. Per the germline V gene, CDR1 is LGHNT and CDR2 is FRNRAP. J lost 3 bases, V lost 2 bases, and 9 bases had no gene match. This CDR3 is 16 amino acids long.

The CDR3 region is CAWSGRVGDTQYF. CDR3 nucleotide sequence: TGTGCCTGGAGTGGTAGGGTAGGGGATACGCAGTATTTT. V is TRBV30 and J is TRBJ2-3; D unresolved. In germline, CDR1 is GTSNPN, CDR2 SVGIG (reference sequence). Deletions cut 1 base from V and 6 bases from J, with 11 bases between. The CDR3 is made up of 13 amino acids.

This clone appeared a few times. The gene calls are TRBV4-1 and TRBJ2-5, with a tentative D call TRBD1 (5 bases). The CDR3 contains 13 residues. Germline V gene data show CDR1 as MGHRA and CDR2 as YSYEKL. Trimming pared 4 bases from V and 5 bases from J, leaving 11 bases between. CDR3 in amino acids: CASSPTVGETQYF. In DNA form, the CDR3 reads TGCGCCAGCAGCCCGACAGTGGGGGAGACCCAGTACTTC.

The gene calls are TRBV5-1 and TRBJ1-3; a possible D gene is TRBD1 (5 bases). Germline V lookup: CDR1 SGHRS, CDR2 YFSETQ. The CDR3 sequence is 17 residues long. Trimming shortened V by 3 bases and J by 0 bases, and 16 bases separated the two germline ends. The CDR3 DNA sequence: TGCGCCAGCAGCTCAGGCCGACAGCAAGTCTCTGGAAACACCATATATTTT. It translates to CASSSGRQQVSGNTIYF.

The J gene is TRBJ1-2, the V gene TRBV6-5; 9 bases map to TRBD1. V shed 0 bases, J shed 6 bases, and the junction held 8 bases outside the gene matches. The CDR3 is made up of 16 amino acids. Germline V gives CDR1 MNHEY, CDR2 SVGAGI. The CDR3 spells CASSYSGQGIRNGYTF. The CDR3 bases are TGTGCCAGCAGTTACTCTGGACAGGGGATCAGGAATGGCTACACCTTC.

The V call is TRBV11-2, the J call TRBJ2-2; 8 positions match TRBD2. Germline CDR1 SGHAT, CDR2 FQNNGV. V shed 5 bases and J 2 bases; nucleotides not matched to a gene: 7. The CDR3 loop spans 16 amino acids. Here the CDR3 reads CASSRGGSINTGELFF. Here the CDR3 DNA reads TGTGCCAGCAGCCGGGGGGGCAGTATTAACACCGGGGAGCTGTTTTTT.